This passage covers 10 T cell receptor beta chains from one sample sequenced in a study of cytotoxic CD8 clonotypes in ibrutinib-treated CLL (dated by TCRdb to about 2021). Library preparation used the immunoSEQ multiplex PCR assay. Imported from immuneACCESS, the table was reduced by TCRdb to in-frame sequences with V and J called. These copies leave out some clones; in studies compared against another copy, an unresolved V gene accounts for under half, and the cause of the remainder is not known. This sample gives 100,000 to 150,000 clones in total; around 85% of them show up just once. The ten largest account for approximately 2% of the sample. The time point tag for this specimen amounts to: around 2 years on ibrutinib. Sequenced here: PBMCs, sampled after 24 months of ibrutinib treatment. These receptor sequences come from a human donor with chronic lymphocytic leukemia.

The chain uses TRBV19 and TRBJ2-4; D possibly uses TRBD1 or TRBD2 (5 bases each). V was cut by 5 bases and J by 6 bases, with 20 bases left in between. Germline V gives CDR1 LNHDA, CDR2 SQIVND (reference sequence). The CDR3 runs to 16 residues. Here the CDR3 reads CASSDPGRNAGNIQYF. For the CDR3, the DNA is TGTGCCAGTAGTGACCCGGGGCGGAACGCGGGAAACATTCAGTACTTC.

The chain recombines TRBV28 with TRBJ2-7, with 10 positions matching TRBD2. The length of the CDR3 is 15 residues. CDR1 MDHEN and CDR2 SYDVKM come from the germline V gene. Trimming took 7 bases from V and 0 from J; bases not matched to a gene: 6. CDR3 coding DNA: TGTGCCAGCAAATTAGCGGGAGGTAGCTCCTACGAGCAGTACTTC. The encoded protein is CASKLAGGSSYEQYF.

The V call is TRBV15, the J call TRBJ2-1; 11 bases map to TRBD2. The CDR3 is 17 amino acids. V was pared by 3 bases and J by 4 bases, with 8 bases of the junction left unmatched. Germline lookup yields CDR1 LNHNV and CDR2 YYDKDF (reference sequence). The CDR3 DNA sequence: TGTGCCACCAGCAGGGAAAGTAGCGGGGGGGTTTACAATGAGCAGTTCTTC. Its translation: CATSRESSGGVYNEQFF.

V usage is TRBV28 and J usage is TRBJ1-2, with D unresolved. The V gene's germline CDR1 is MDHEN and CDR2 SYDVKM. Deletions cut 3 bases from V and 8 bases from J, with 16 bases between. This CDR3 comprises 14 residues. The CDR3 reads CASSLSPGIYGYTF. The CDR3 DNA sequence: TGTGCCAGCAGTTTGTCCCCCGGGATCTACGGCTACACCTTC.

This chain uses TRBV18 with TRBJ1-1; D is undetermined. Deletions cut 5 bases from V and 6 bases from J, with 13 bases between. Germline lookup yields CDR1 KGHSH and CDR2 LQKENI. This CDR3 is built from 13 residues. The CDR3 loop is CASSTIILSEAFF. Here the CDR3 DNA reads TGTGCCAGCTCAACTATCATTCTCTCTGAAGCTTTCTTT.

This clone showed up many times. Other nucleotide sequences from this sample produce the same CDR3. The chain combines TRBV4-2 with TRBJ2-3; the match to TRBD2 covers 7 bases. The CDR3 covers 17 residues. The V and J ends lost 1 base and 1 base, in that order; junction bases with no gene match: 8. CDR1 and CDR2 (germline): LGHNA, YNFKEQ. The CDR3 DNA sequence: TGTGCCAGCAGCCAAGGGATAGGCGGGAGAGGCACAGATACGCAGTATTTT. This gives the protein CASSQGIGGRGTDTQYF.

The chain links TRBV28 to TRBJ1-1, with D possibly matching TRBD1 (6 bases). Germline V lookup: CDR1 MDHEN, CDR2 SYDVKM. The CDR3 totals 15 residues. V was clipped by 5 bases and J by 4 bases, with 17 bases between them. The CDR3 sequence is CASSRSSGATTEAFF. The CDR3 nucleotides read TGTGCCAGCAGTCGCTCATCGGGGGCTACCACTGAAGCTTTCTTT. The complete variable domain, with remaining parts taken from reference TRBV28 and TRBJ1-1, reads DVKVTQSSRYLVKRTGEKVFLECVQDMDHENMFWYRQDPGLGLRLIYFSYDVKMKEKGDIPEGYSVSREKKERFSLILESASTNQTSMYLCASSRSSGATTEAFFGQGTRLTVV.

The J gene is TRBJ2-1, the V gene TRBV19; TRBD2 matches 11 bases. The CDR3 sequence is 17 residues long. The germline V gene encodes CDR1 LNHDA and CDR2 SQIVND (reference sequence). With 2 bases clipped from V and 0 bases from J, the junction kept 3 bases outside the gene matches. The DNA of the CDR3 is TGTGCCAGTAGTATATCTAGCGGGGGGAGCTCCTACAATGAGCAGTTCTTC. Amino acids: CASSISSGGSSYNEQFF.

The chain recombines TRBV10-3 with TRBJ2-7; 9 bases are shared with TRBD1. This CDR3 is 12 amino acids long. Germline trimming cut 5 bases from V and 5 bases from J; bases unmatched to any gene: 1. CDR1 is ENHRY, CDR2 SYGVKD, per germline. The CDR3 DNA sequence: TGTGCCATCAGTACAGGGGGCCACGAGCAGTACTTC. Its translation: CAISTGGHEQYF.

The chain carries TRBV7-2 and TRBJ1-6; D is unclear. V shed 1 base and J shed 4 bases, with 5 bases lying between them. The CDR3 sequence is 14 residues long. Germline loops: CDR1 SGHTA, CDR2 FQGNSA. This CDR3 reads CASSLGGYNSPLHF. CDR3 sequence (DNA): TGTGCCAGCAGCTTAGGAGGGTATAATTCACCCCTCCACTTT.